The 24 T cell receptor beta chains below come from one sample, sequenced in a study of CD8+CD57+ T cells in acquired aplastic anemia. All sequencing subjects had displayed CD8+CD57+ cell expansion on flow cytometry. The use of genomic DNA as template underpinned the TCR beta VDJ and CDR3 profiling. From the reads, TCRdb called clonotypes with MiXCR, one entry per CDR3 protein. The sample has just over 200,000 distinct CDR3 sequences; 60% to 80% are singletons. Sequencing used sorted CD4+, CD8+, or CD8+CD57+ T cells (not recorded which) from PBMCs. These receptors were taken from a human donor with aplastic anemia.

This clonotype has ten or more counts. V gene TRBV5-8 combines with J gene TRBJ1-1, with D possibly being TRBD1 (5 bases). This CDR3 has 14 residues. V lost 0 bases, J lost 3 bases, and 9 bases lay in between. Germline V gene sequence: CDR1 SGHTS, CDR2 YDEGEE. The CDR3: CASSLARGDTEAFF. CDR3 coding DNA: TGTGCCAGCAGCTTGGCGCGGGGCGACACTGAAGCTTTCTTT.

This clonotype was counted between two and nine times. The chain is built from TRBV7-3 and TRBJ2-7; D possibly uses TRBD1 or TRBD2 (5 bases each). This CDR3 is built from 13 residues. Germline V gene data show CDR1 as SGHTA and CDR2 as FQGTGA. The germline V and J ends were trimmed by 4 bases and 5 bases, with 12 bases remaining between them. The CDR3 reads CASSSGTVHEQYF. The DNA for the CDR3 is TGTGCCAGCAGCTCAGGGACCGTCCACGAGCAGTACTTC.

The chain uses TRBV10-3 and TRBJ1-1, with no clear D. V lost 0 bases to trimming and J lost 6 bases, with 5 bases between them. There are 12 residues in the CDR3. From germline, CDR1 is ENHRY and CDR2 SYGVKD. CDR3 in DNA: TGTGCCATCAGTGAGTCGCAGTCTGAAGCTTTCTTT. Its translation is CAISESQSEAFF.

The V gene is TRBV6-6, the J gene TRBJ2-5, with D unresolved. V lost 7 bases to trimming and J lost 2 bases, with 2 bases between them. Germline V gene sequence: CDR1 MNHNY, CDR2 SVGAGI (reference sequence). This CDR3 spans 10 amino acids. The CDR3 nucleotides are TGTGCCAGCACACAAGAGACCCAGTACTTC. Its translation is CASTQETQYF.

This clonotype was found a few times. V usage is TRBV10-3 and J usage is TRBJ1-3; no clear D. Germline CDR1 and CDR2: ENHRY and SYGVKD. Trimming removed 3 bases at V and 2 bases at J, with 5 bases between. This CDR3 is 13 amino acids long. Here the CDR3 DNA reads TGTGCCATCAGTGAAAGGGCTGGAAACACCATATATTTT. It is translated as CAISERAGNTIYF.

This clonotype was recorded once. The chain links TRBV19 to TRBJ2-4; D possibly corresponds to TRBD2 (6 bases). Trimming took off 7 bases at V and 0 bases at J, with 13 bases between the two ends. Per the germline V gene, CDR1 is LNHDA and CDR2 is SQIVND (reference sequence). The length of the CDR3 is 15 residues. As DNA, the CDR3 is TGTGCCAGTACCATGGGGGGTAAAGCCAAAAACATTCAGTACTTC. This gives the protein CASTMGGKAKNIQYF.

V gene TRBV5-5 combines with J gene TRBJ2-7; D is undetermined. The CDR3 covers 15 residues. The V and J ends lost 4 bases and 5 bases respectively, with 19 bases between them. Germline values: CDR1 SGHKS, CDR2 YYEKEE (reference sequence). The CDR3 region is CASSVVSGKLHEQYF. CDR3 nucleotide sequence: TGTGCCAGCAGCGTAGTATCAGGTAAACTGCACGAGCAGTACTTC. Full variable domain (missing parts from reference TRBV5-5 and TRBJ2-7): DAGVTQSPTHLIKTRGQQVTLRCSPISGHKSVSWYQQVLGQGPQFIFQYYEKEERGRGNFPDRFSARQFPNYSSELNVNALLLGDSALYLCASSVVSGKLHEQYFGPGTRLTVT.

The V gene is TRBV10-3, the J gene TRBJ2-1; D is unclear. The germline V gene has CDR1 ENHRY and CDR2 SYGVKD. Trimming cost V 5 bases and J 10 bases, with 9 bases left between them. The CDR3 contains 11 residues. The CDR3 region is CAISSGREQFF. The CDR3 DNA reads TGTGCCATCAGTTCCGGGCGGGAGCAGTTCTTC.

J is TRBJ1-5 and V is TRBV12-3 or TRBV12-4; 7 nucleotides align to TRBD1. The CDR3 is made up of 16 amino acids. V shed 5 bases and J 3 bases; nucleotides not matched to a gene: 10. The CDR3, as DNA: TGTGCCAGCAGTAAACAGACAGGGAGACCCAATCAGCCCCAGCATTTT. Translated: CASSKQTGRPNQPQHF.

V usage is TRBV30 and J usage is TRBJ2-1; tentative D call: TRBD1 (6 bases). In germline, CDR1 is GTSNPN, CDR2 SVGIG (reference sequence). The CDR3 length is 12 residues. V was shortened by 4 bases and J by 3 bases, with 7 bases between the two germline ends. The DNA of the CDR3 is TGTGCCTGGAAGGGGGACTACAATGAGCAGTTCTTC. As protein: CAWKGDYNEQFF.

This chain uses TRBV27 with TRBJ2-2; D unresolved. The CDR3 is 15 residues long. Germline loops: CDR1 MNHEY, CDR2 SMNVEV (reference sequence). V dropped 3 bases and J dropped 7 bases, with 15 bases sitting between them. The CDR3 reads CASSFTAWFVGELFF. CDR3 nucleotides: TGTGCCAGCAGTTTTACGGCGTGGTTTGTCGGGGAGCTGTTTTTT.

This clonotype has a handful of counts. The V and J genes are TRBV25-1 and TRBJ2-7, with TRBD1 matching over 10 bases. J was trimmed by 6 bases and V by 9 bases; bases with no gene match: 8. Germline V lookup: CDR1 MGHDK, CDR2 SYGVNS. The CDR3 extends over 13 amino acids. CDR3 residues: CASCFRTGGEQYF. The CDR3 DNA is TGTGCCAGTTGTTTCCGGACAGGGGGCGAGCAGTACTTC.

CDR3 coding DNA: TGTGCCAGCAGCTTAGTTCAGGCAAGAAATGAAAAACTGTTTTTT. It encodes CASSLVQARNEKLFF. The rearrangement uses TRBV7-8 and TRBJ1-4; D gene unclear. Germline CDR1 SGHVS, CDR2 FQNEAQ. This CDR3 comprises 15 residues. The V gene lost 1 base and the J gene lost 5 bases, with 11 bases spanning the gap.

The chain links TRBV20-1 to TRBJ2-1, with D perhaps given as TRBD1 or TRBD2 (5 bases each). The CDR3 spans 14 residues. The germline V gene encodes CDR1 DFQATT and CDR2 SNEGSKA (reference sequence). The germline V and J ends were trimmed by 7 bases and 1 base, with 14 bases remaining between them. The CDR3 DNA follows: TGCAGTGTAAGAGGGCAGGGTTCCTACAATGAGCAGTTCTTC. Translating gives CSVRGQGSYNEQFF.

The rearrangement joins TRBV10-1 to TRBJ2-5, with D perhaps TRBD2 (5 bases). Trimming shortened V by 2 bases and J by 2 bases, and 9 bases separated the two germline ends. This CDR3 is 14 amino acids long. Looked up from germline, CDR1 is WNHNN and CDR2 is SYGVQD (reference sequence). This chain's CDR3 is CASSEEGRQETQYF. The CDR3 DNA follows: TGCGCCAGCAGTGAGGAGGGTCGGCAAGAGACCCAGTACTTC.

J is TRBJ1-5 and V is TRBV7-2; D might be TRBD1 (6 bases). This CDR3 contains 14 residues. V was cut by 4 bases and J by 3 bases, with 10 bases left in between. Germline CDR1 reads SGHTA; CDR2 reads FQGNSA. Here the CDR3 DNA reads TGTGCCAGCAGCTCCGGGACACTCAATCAGCCCCAGCATTTT. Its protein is CASSSGTLNQPQHF.

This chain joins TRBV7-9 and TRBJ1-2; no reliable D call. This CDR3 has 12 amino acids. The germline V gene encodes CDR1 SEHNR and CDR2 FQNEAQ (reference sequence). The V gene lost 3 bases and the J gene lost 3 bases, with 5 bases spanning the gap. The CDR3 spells CASSFDYYGYTF. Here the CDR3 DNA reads TGTGCCAGCAGCTTTGACTACTATGGCTACACCTTC. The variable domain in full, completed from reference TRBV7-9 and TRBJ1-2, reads DTGVSQNPRHKITKRGQNVTFRCDPISEHNRLYWYRQTLGQGPEFLTYFQNEAQLEKSRLLSDRFSAERPKGSFSTLEIQRTEQGDSAMYLCASSFDYYGYTFGSGTRLTVV.

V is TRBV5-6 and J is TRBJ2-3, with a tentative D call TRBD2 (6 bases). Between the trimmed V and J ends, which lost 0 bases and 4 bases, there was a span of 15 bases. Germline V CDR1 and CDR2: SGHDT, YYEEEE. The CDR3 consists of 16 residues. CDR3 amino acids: CASSLVAGKSADTQYF. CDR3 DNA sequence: TGTGCCAGCAGCTTGGTGGCGGGAAAGAGCGCAGATACGCAGTATTTT.

DNA for the CDR3: TGTGCCAGTAGTATTTCATCCTACGAGCAGTACTTC. It is translated as CASSISSYEQYF. The V gene is TRBV19, the J gene TRBJ2-7, with D uncertain. CDR3 length: 12 amino acids. The V and J ends lost 3 bases and 1 base respectively, with 4 bases between them. Looked up from germline, CDR1 is LNHDA and CDR2 is SQIVND (reference sequence).

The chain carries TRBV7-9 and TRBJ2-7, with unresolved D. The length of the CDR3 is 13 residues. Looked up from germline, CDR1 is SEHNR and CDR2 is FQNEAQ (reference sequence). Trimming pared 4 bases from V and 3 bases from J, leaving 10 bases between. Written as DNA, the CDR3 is TGTGCCAGCAGCTCTTCCGCCGGCTACGAGCAGTACTTC. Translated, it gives CASSSSAGYEQYF.

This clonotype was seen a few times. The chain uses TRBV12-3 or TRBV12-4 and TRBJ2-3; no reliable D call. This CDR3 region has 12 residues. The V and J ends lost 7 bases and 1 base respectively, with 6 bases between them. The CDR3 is CASTSRTDTQYF. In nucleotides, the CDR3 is TGTGCCAGCACCTCCCGCACAGATACGCAGTATTTT.

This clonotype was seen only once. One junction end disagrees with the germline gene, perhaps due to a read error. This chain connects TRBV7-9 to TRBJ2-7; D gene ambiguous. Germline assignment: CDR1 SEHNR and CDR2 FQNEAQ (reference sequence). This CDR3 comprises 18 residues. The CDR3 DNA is TGTGCCAGCAGCTTAGTGCTTGGATTACTCCGGAAAATCTACGATCAGTACTTC. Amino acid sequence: CASSLVLGLLRKIYDQYF.

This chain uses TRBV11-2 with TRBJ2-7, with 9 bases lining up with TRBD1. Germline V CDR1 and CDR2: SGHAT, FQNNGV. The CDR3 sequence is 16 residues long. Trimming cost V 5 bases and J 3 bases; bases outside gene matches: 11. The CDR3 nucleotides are TGTGCCAGCAGCCCCGCTCGGGACAGGGCGGACTACGAGCAGTACGTC. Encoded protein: CASSPARDRADYEQYV.

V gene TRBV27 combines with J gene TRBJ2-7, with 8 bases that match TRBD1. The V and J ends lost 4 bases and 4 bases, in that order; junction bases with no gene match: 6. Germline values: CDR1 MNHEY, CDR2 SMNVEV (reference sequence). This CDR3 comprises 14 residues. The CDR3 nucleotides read TGTGCCAGCAGTTGGGGACAGGAGGCATACGAGCAGTACTTC. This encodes CASSWGQEAYEQYF.